This T cell receptor (beta chain) was observed in a study of cytomegalovirus exposure and HLA in healthy donors. The study, taken as a whole, reports: In a later analysis, several top co-occurrence clusters appeared linked to parvovirus B19, influenza, CMV and Epstein-Barr virus. Sequencing depth roughly uniform across donors was assumed in presence/absence analyses. A missense variant in DCLRE1C was later tied to TCR beta V- and J-gene trimming.

Germline V lookup: CDR1 LNHNV, CDR2 YYDKDF (reference sequence). The CDR3 consists of 15 residues. Deletions cut 0 bases from V and 4 bases from J, with 11 bases between. The PCR was carried out with 60 Vbeta primers and 13 Jbeta primers. Assay: immunoSEQ multiplex PCR; the TCRdb copy retains only in-frame clones and omits some. The profile shows 90,000 to 140,000 clones, just over 75% of them singletons. Concerning this clone: Antigen: not known.

The rearrangement uses TRBV15 and TRBJ2-3, with a weak D call TRBD1 (5 bases). The specimen was PBMCs. This clonotype was sampled from a man aged 35 to 55 in good health and CMV-seropositive. CDR3 in DNA: TGTGCCACCAGCAGAGATGACAGCGTGCCAGATACGCAGTATTTT. Translation: CATSRDDSVPDTQYF.